These 2 T cell receptor beta chains were all obtained from the same sample, sequenced in a study of blood T cell repertoires in COVID-19. Clones were sequenced by immunoSEQ multiplex PCR, and TCRdb holds only the in-frame ones, with some missing. The data show 110,000 or so clones, over 75% seen once. The sequencing sample was made of peripheral blood. These receptors originate from a man in his fifties or sixties with acute or convalescent COVID-19.

V is TRBV10-2 and J is TRBJ2-2; 7 bases line up with TRBD2. J was trimmed by 6 bases and V by 4 bases; bases with no gene match: 5. This CDR3 spans 14 amino acids. Germline V lookup: CDR1 WSHSY, CDR2 SAAADI. For the CDR3, the DNA is TGCGCCAGCAGTGGACTAGCAACCGCCGGGGAGCTGTTTTTT. Its translation: CASSGLATAGELFF.

This chain connects TRBV5-1 to TRBJ1-6, with 7 bases that match TRBD1. Germline CDR1 and CDR2: SGHRS and YFSETQ. V was clipped by 4 bases and J by 5 bases; unmatched bases: 6. The CDR3 runs to 15 residues. The CDR3: CASSPGTDNNSPLHF. CDR3 nucleotides: TGCGCCAGCAGCCCCGGGACAGACAATAATTCACCCCTCCACTTT.